A selection of T cell receptor beta chains follows, all from one sample in a study of shared clonotypes between healthy human individuals. Clones were sequenced by immunoSEQ multiplex PCR, and TCRdb holds only the in-frame ones, with some missing. The top ten clones hold 1.5% to 2% of a sample with 2 million to 2.5 million clones, about 93% of them seen once. Sequencing used naive CD8+ T cells from PBMCs. Receptors were obtained from a man aged 18 to 29 in good health. Some clones in this sample may be carry-over from other donors' samples. The CDR3 runs from the conserved cysteine through the conserved F or W. The order of the fields is J gene, V gene, clone size, D gene, CDR3 protein, CDR3 DNA. The D gene is left open where the match is weak. Part of the rows lack a size; the others show once, few, many or a class for expanded clones.

>TRBJ1-5|TRBV6-1|-|TRBD1
CASSPGQGRYQPQHF
TGTGCCAGCAGCCCTGGACAGGGGCGTTATCAGCCCCAGCATTTT
>TRBJ2-1|TRBV2|-|TRBD2
CASKAGDIEQFF
TGTGCCAGCAAAGCGGGAGATATTGAGCAGTTCTTC
>TRBJ2-7|TRBV4-2|-|TRBD1
CASSQVATGPFSYEQYF
TGTGCCAGCAGCCAAGTCGCGACAGGGCCTTTCTCCTACGAGCAGTACTTC
>TRBJ2-7|TRBV2|-|-
CASSEWHGRFDEQYF
TGTGCCAGCAGTGAATGGCATGGCCGGTTCGACGAGCAGTACTTC
>TRBJ2-2|TRBV5-1|-|TRBD2
CASSPQPGGREYGGELFF
TGCGCCAGCAGCCCCCAACCGGGCGGGCGGGAGTACGGCGGGGAGCTGTTTTTT
>TRBJ2-3|TRBV7-8|-|-
CASSLQRTDIRDTQYF
TGTGCCAGCAGTCTACAGCGGACTGATATTAGAGATACGCAGTATTTT
>TRBJ2-5|TRBV5-6|-|TRBD2
CASSLVSGGDQYF
TGTGCCAGCAGCTTGGTATCGGGAGGTGACCAGTACTTC
>TRBJ2-5|TRBV6-8|once|-
CARRSQETQYF
TGTGCCCGGAGGTCCCAAGAGACCCAGTACTTC
>TRBJ2-3|TRBV28|-|-
CASALGGPDTQYF
TGTGCCAGCGCACTCGGGGGTCCAGATACGCAGTATTTT
>TRBJ2-1|TRBV7-3|once|-
CASSPRVGWNEQFF
TGTGCCAGCAGCCCCAGGGTGGGCTGGAATGAGCAGTTCTTC
>TRBJ1-1|TRBV28|once|-
CASSSDWDTAIEAFF
TGTGCCAGCAGTTCCGATTGGGACACGGCTATTGAAGCTTTCTTT
>TRBJ1-1|TRBV28|-|TRBD1
CASSFRKGQLNTEAFF
TGTGCCAGCAGTTTCCGGAAGGGACAGTTGAACACTGAAGCTTTCTTT
>TRBJ1-1|TRBV28|once|TRBD1
CASSLRYPKTGYTEAFF
TGTGCCAGCAGTCTCCGTTACCCGAAGACAGGGTACACTGAAGCTTTCTTT
>TRBJ2-7|TRBV29-1|-|-
CSVLTRPPYEQYF
TGCAGCGTCTTGACCAGGCCTCCCTACGAGCAGTACTTC
>TRBJ2-1|TRBV5-6|-|TRBD2
CASSSGLAGYNEQFF
TGTGCCAGCAGCTCGGGACTAGCGGGGTACAATGAGCAGTTCTTC
>TRBJ1-1|TRBV29-1|-|-
CSGQKNTEAFF
TGCAGCGGCCAAAAGAACACTGAAGCTTTCTTT
>TRBJ2-5|TRBV6-7|-|TRBD2
CASSPGTSGGDNQETQYF
TGTGCCAGCAGTCCCGGGACTAGCGGGGGCGATAACCAAGAGACCCAGTACTTC
>TRBJ2-5|TRBV27|once|TRBD2
CASSFRLAGNQETQYF
TGTGCCAGCAGTTTTCGACTAGCGGGGAACCAAGAGACCCAGTACTTC
>TRBJ2-5|TRBV6-5|once|TRBD1
CASSYTRGREETQYF
TGTGCCAGCAGTTATACCAGGGGGCGCGAGGAGACCCAGTACTTC
>TRBJ2-5|TRBV7-9|-|TRBD2
CASSPTGTSGKQETQYF
TGTGCCAGCAGCCCGACCGGGACTAGCGGTAAACAAGAGACCCAGTACTTC
>TRBJ1-5|TRBV7-9|few|-
CASSPGPLNQPQHF
TGTGCCAGCAGCCCGGGACCGCTAAATCAGCCCCAGCATTTT
>TRBJ2-1|TRBV6-1|-|TRBD2
CASRERLAGVLSYNEQFF
TGTGCCAGCAGAGAAAGACTAGCGGGAGTATTGTCCTACAATGAGCAGTTCTTC
>TRBJ1-1|TRBV10-3|once|-
CAISEASLGGGNTEAFF
TGTGCCATCAGTGAGGCTTCCCTGGGGGGCGGGAACACTGAAGCTTTCTTT
>TRBJ2-7|TRBV7-9|-|TRBD1
CASSQGTGSYEQYF
TGTGCCAGCAGTCAGGGGACAGGCTCCTACGAGCAGTACTTC
>TRBJ1-2|TRBV27|-|-
CASSPPPGTGGVDGYTF
TGTGCCAGCAGCCCCCCCCCGGGGACCGGCGGCGTAGATGGCTACACCTTC
>TRBJ2-4|TRBV9|-|-
CASSSPQANSKNIQYF
TGTGCCAGCAGCTCCCCGCAGGCAAACTCCAAAAACATTCAGTACTTC
>TRBJ1-1|TRBV29-1|-|-
CSVEAGIGTEAFF
TGCAGCGTTGAGGCGGGCATTGGTACTGAAGCTTTCTTT
>TRBJ2-1|TRBV13|-|-
CASSSAGQLNNEQFF
TGTGCCAGCAGCTCCGCGGGGCAGTTAAACAATGAGCAGTTCTTC
>TRBJ1-2|TRBV28|-|-
CASSSYREGVDGYTF
TGTGCCAGCAGTTCATACCGCGAGGGCGTAGATGGCTACACCTTC
>TRBJ2-1|TRBV9|-|TRBD1
CASSVVGQIRHNEQFF
TGTGCCAGCAGCGTAGTGGGACAGATCAGACACAATGAGCAGTTCTTC